The rows below give T cell receptor beta chains drawn from one sample of a study of T cell responses to AZD1222 COVID-19 vaccine. Clones were sequenced by immunoSEQ multiplex PCR, and TCRdb holds only the in-frame ones, with some missing. The sample contains 110,000 to 150,000 clones, approximately 91% of which appear only once. The specimen was peripheral blood, collected 28 days after the second AZD1222 dose. The receptors come from an adult who received the AZD1222 COVID-19 vaccine. Each CDR3 is given with its conserved first and last residue. The order of the fields is V gene, D gene, J gene, clone size, CDR3 DNA, CDR3 protein. A D gene is named only where the DNA matches it firmly. Expanded clones are given a class, and other clones once, few, many or no size at all.

>TRBV5-4|TRBD2|TRBJ2-5|-
TGTGCCAGCAGCGCCGGACTAGCCGTCGAGACCCAGTACTTC
CASSAGLAVETQYF
>TRBV6-5|-|TRBJ1-1|-
TGTGCCAGCAGTTACTCGGCAGGACCCTTGAACACTGAAGCTTTCTTT
CASSYSAGPLNTEAFF
>TRBV5-1|TRBD2|TRBJ2-3|-
TGCGCCAGCAGCTTGGCCGTGTCTAGCGGGAGGGCCTCGACAGATACGCAGTATTTT
CASSLAVSSGRASTDTQYF
>TRBV5-8|TRBD1|TRBJ1-2|-
TGTGCCAGCAGCCTTATACAGGGGTTCGGCTACACCTTC
CASSLIQGFGYTF
>TRBV30|-|TRBJ1-5|-
TGTGCCTGGAATAGTGGCAGGTTGATCGGGCCCCAGCATTTT
CAWNSGRLIGPQHF
>TRBV9|-|TRBJ1-4|-
TGTGCCAGCAGCAAGACCCCAACTAATGAAAAACTGTTTTTT
CASSKTPTNEKLFF
>TRBV5-1|TRBD1|TRBJ1-5|-
TGCGCCAGCAGCTGGACAGGGGGTAAGGATCAGCCCCAGCATTTT
CASSWTGGKDQPQHF
>TRBV6-6|TRBD1|TRBJ1-1|once
TGTGCCAGCAGTCAACAGGGGAAGAACACTGAAGCTTTCTTT
CASSQQGKNTEAFF
>TRBV5-8|-|TRBJ2-3|-
TGTGCCAGCAGCGACCGTCCCGGAGATACGCAGTATTTT
CASSDRPGDTQYF
>TRBV5-6|-|TRBJ2-5|once
TGTGCCAGCAGGTACCAAGAGACCCAGTACTTC
CASRYQETQYF
>TRBV18|-|TRBJ2-7|-
TGTGCCAGCACCTCACCCATGCAGCTCTACGAGCAGTACTTC
CASTSPMQLYEQYF
>TRBV19|-|TRBJ1-3|-
TGTGCCAGTAGTATTGGGTATTCGGACACCATATATTTT
CASSIGYSDTIYF
>TRBV21-1|-|TRBJ2-3|few
TGTGCCAGCACCAGCGGGGGGCCCGCAGATACGCAGTATTTT
CASTSGGPADTQYF
>TRBV7-2|-|TRBJ2-7|-
TGTGCCAGCAGCTTAGCGTCAGGGGCTAGCGGAAGGAGATACTTC
CASSLASGASGRRYF
>TRBV5-1|-|TRBJ2-1|-
TGCGCCAGCAGCTATTTGAATGAGCAGTTCTTC
CASSYLNEQFF
>TRBV3-1/TRBV3-2|-|TRBJ2-1|-
TGTGCCAGCAGCCCGCTGGGGTCCTACAATGAGCAGTTCTTC
CASSPLGSYNEQFF
>TRBV11-1|-|TRBJ1-4|-
TGTGCCAGCAGTCTTGACGGTAATGAAAAACTGTTTTTT
CASSLDGNEKLFF
>TRBV15|TRBD1|TRBJ1-2|-
TGTGCCACCAGCAGACGGGACAGGGCTGGCTACACCTTC
CATSRRDRAGYTF
>TRBV25-1|TRBD1|TRBJ1-1|-
TGTGCCAGCCGTGACAGGGCCACTGAAGCTTTCTTT
CASRDRATEAFF
>TRBV7-3|TRBD2|TRBJ2-1|once
TGTGCCAGCAGCTTCGACTGGACTAGCGGGAGAACCAATGAGCAGTTCTTC
CASSFDWTSGRTNEQFF
>TRBV6-4|-|TRBJ1-5|few
TGTGCCAGCAGTGTCCATGGGGGGACTCAGCCCCAGCATTTT
CASSVHGGTQPQHF
>TRBV18|TRBD1|TRBJ1-4|-
TGTGCCAGCTCATCGGACAGGGCTAATGAAAAACTGTTTTTT
CASSSDRANEKLFF
>TRBV25-1|-|TRBJ2-3|once
TGTGCCAGCAGTGAATACCCAGGGGCGAGCGGAGATACGCAGTATTTT
CASSEYPGASGDTQYF
>TRBV9|-|TRBJ2-5|-
TGTGCCAGCAGCGCCTACCCCGGGCGACTCGGACAGAACCAAGAGACCCAGTACTTC
CASSAYPGRLGQNQETQYF
>TRBV4-1|TRBD1|TRBJ1-6|few
TGCGCCAGCAGCCACCCCAGACAGGGTGGGAACTCACCCCTCCACTTT
CASSHPRQGGNSPLHF
>TRBV6-6|-|TRBJ1-2|-
TGTGCCAGCAGTAAAAGCAGGGTCGCCCATGGCTACACCTTC
CASSKSRVAHGYTF
>TRBV13|-|TRBJ2-1|-
TGTGCCAGCAGCCCTGAGGGGGCGGGGGATTTCTACAATGAGCAGTTCTTC
CASSPEGAGDFYNEQFF
>TRBV19|-|TRBJ1-2|-
TGTGCCAGTAGTATTAAGCCCGGTTTGGCACTTAACTATGGCTACACCTTC
CASSIKPGLALNYGYTF
>TRBV2|-|TRBJ2-1|-
TGTGCCAGCAGGGTTGTCTACAATGAGCAGTTCTTC
CASRVVYNEQFF
>TRBV7-8|-|TRBJ2-7|-
TGTGCCAGCAGCACTACAGGGTTGGGCGAGCAGTACTTC
CASSTTGLGEQYF
>TRBV25-1|-|TRBJ1-1|-
TGTGCCAGCAGTCGGGCGGGGAACACTGAAGCTTTCTTT
CASSRAGNTEAFF
>TRBV18|-|TRBJ1-5|-
TGTGCCAGCTCATCACAGGGAAGGGGCAGTCAGCCCCAGCATTTT
CASSSQGRGSQPQHF
>TRBV7-9|-|TRBJ1-2|few
TGTGCCAGCAGGCCTCCGGGGAAGGGAAACTATGGCTACACCTTC
CASRPPGKGNYGYTF
>TRBV28|-|TRBJ2-7|-
TGTGCCAGCATGGAGGGAGCACGATACGAGCAGTACTTC
CASMEGARYEQYF
>TRBV2|TRBD2|TRBJ2-1|-
TGTGCCAGCAAAGGACTAGCGGACTACAATGAGCAGTTCTTC
CASKGLADYNEQFF
>TRBV15|-|TRBJ1-3|-
TGTGCCACCAGCACGGGAAACACCATATATTTT
CATSTGNTIYF
>TRBV5-4|-|TRBJ1-2|-
TGTGCCAGCAGCCCGACAGGAACCATAACCTATGGCTACACCTTC
CASSPTGTITYGYTF
>TRBV27|-|TRBJ2-7|-
TGTGCCAGCAGTTTACGGGAGAGGCTAGAGCAGTACTTC
CASSLRERLEQYF
>TRBV2|TRBD1|TRBJ2-7|-
TGTGCCAGCAGTGAAGGACAGGGCGCAGGGACCTACGAGCAGTACTTC
CASSEGQGAGTYEQYF
>TRBV3-1/TRBV3-2|-|TRBJ2-1|-
TGTGCCAGCAGCCAAGGAGGACGGGTGAATGAGCAGTTCTTC
CASSQGGRVNEQFF
>TRBV4-1|TRBD2|TRBJ2-1|few
TGCGCCAGCAGCCCCGGTCCGGCTAGCGGGCAATACAATGAGCAGTTCTTC
CASSPGPASGQYNEQFF
>TRBV7-9|-|TRBJ1-4|-
TGTGCCAGCAGCTTAGAGGGCGCCAGGGAAAAACTGTTTTTT
CASSLEGAREKLFF
>TRBV19|TRBD2|TRBJ2-1|-
TGTGCCAGTAGCACCGTCGGGACTAGCGGGACGTTCTTC
CASSTVGTSGTFF
>TRBV29-1|TRBD1|TRBJ1-1|-
TGCAGCGTTGAATCCCCAAAAAGGGACAGCGTAATGAACACTGAAGCTTTCTTT
CSVESPKRDSVMNTEAFF
>TRBV28|TRBD2|TRBJ2-5|-
TGTGCCAGCTGTCTAGCGGGGGGGCATGAGACCCAGTACTTC
CASCLAGGHETQYF
>TRBV19|TRBD1|TRBJ1-6|-
TGTGCCAGTAGTACGGGACAGAATAATTCACCCCTCCACTTT
CASSTGQNNSPLHF
>TRBV18|-|TRBJ1-1|-
TGTGCCAGCTCACTGGCAGTGAACACTGAAGCTTTCTTT
CASSLAVNTEAFF
>TRBV19|-|TRBJ1-2|-
TGTGCCATTTTGCAAGACTATGGCTACACCTTC
CAILQDYGYTF
>TRBV6-5|-|TRBJ2-7|-
TGTGCCAGCAGTCCGGGACGAGACTCCTACGAGCAGTACTTC
CASSPGRDSYEQYF
>TRBV2|-|TRBJ2-1|-
TGTGCCAGCAGTGGACAACCCGTGTCTCTAGCGGAGCAGTTCTTC
CASSGQPVSLAEQFF
>TRBV11-1|-|TRBJ2-2|-
TGTGCCAGCAGCTTAGAAGAAGACGCCATCGCCGGGGAGCTGTTTTTT
CASSLEEDAIAGELFF